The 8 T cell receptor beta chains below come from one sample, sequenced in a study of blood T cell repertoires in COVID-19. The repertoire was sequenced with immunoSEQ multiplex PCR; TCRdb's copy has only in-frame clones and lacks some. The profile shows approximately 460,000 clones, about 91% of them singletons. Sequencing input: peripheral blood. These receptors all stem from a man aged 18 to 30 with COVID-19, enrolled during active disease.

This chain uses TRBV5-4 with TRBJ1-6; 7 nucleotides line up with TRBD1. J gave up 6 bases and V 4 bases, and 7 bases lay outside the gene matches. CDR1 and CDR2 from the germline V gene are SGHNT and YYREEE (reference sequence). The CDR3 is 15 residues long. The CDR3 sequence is CASSKSGTVNSPLHF. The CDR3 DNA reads TGTGCCAGCAGCAAATCCGGGACAGTTAATTCACCCCTCCACTTT. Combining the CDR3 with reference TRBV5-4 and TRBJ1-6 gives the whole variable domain ETGVTQSPTHLIKTRGQQVTLRCSSQSGHNTVSWYQQALGQGPQFIFQYYREEENGRGNFPPRFSGLQFPNYSSELNVNALELDDSALYLCASSKSGTVNSPLHFGNGTRLTVT.

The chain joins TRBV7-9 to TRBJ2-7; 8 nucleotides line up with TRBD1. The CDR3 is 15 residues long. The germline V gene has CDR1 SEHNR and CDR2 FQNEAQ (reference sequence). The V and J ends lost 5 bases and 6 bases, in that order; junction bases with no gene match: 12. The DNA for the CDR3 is TGTGCCAGCAGCCCTTGGACAGGGCCAGAGGTCGAGCAGTACTTC. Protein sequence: CASSPWTGPEVEQYF.

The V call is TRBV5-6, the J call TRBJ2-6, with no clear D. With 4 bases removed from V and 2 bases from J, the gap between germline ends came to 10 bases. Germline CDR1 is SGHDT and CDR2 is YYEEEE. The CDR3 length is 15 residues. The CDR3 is CASSRLGPGANVLTF. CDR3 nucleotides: TGTGCCAGCAGCCGCCTCGGTCCTGGGGCCAACGTCCTGACTTTC.

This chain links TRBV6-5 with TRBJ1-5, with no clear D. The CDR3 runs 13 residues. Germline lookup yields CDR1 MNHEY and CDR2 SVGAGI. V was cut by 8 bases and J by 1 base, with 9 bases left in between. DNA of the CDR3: TGTGCCAGCCGCACAGTAAGCAATCAGCCCCAGCATTTT. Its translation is CASRTVSNQPQHF.

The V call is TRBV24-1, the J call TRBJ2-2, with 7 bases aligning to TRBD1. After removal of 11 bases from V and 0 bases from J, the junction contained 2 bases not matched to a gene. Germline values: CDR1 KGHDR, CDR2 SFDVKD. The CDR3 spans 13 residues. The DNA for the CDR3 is TGTGCCAAGGGACAGACGAACACCGGGGAGCTGTTTTTT. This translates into CAKGQTNTGELFF.

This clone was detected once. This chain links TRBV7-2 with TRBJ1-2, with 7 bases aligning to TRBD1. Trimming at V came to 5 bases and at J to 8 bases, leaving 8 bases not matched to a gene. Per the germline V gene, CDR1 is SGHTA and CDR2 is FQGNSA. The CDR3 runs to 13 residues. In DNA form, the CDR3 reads TGTGCCAGCAGCCCACGACAGGGAGTCGGCTACACCTTC. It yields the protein CASSPRQGVGYTF.

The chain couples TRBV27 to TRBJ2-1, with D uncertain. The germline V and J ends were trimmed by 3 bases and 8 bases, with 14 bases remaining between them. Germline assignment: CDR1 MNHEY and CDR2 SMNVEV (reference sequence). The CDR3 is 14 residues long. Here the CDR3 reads CASSFQLHSDEQFF. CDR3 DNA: TGTGCCAGCAGTTTCCAACTCCACAGTGATGAGCAGTTCTTC.

CDR3 sequence reads: CASSQEAQGILTEAFF. As DNA, the CDR3 is TGCGCCAGCAGCCAAGAGGCGCAGGGGATATTGACTGAAGCTTTCTTT. V and J are TRBV4-1 and TRBJ1-1, with a tentative D call TRBD1 (6 bases). The CDR3 runs to 16 residues. Between the trimmed V and J ends, which lost 0 bases and 5 bases, there was a span of 16 bases. The germline gives CDR1 MGHRA, CDR2 YSYEKL.